A selection of T cell receptor beta chains follows, all from one sample in a study of CD8+ T cells in alopecia areata. Profiling relied on immunoSEQ multiplex PCR, and the TCRdb table lists in-frame clones only, not all of them. The sample includes some 20,000 clones, 65% to 75% of them seen just once. The sequenced sample was skin, obtained at week 0. These receptors all stem from a human donor with alopecia areata. Each CDR3 is given with its conserved first and last residue. A D gene is named only where the DNA matches it firmly. A clone size is listed for some rows: how often the clone was seen (once, few, many), or a class if it is expanded.

TRBV7-2,TRBJ1-3,TRBD1,-,CASSLGTGLLSNTIYF,TGTGCCAGCAGCTTAGGGACAGGGTTGCTCTCCAACACCATATATTTT
TRBV9,TRBJ2-5,-,-,CASSARLRAGEETQYF,TGTGCCAGCAGCGCCCGCTTGCGAGCAGGGGAAGAGACCCAGTACTTC
TRBV7-2,TRBJ1-6,TRBD1,few,CASSRGTGISPLHF,TGTGCCAGCAGCAGGGGGACAGGGATATCACCCCTCCACTTT
TRBV18,TRBJ2-5,TRBD2,-,CASSPGLAQETQYF,TGTGCCAGCTCACCGGGACTAGCGCAAGAGACCCAGTACTTC
TRBV27,TRBJ2-7,TRBD1,-,CASSLIQGYEQYF,TGTGCCAGCAGTTTAATACAGGGGTACGAGCAGTACTTC
TRBV7-9,TRBJ2-2,TRBD1,-,CASSLGQGSPGELFF,TGTGCCAGCAGCTTGGGACAGGGATCACCCGGGGAGCTGTTTTTT
TRBV5-1,TRBJ1-6,-,-,CASSRSEGELSAPLHF,TGCGCCAGCAGCCGATCGGAGGGGGAGTTGAGTGCACCCCTCCACTTT
TRBV2,TRBJ2-5,-,few,CASSLRLQETQYF,TGTGCCAGCAGTTTGCGGTTACAAGAGACCCAGTACTTC
TRBV7-9,TRBJ1-5,-,-,CASSPRRGQPQHF,TGTGCCAGCAGCCCCCGTAGGGGTCAGCCCCAGCATTTT
TRBV4-1,TRBJ1-1,-,-,CASSQLQGKGTEAFF,TGCGCCAGCAGCCAATTACAGGGAAAGGGCACTGAAGCTTTCTTT
TRBV6-5,TRBJ2-7,TRBD2,-,CASSPSGGAPEQYF,TGTGCCAGCAGTCCTAGCGGGGGGGCTCCCGAGCAGTACTTC
TRBV2,TRBJ2-7,TRBD2,-,CASRFSGVSPYEQYF,TGTGCCAGCAGGTTTAGCGGGGTGAGCCCCTACGAGCAGTACTTC
TRBV29-1,TRBJ1-2,-,-,CSVEVGHNYGYTF,TGCAGCGTTGAAGTTGGCCATAACTATGGCTACACCTTC
TRBV10-3,TRBJ2-1,-,-,CASSANQDNNEQFF,TGTGCATCATCAGCAAACCAGGACAACAATGAGCAGTTCTTC
TRBV10-3,TRBJ1-5,-,-,CAISESSYSNQPQHF,TGTGCCATCAGTGAGTCTTCTTATAGCAATCAGCCCCAGCATTTT
TRBV7-9,TRBJ1-2,TRBD1,once,CASSLVSRGGDGYTF,TGTGCCAGCAGCTTAGTGAGTCGAGGGGGCGATGGCTACACCTTC
TRBV7-9,TRBJ1-1,-,-,CASSSNEDTEAFF,TGTGCCAGCAGCTCCAATGAGGACACTGAAGCTTTCTTT
TRBV5-4,TRBJ2-1,-,few,CASSQGFDPYNEQFF,TGCGCCAGCAGCCAAGGTTTTGACCCGTACAATGAGCAGTTCTTC
TRBV11-2,TRBJ1-1,-,-,CASSLSSGNTEAFF,TGTGCCAGCAGCTTATCGTCGGGGAACACTGAAGCTTTCTTT
TRBV5-6,TRBJ2-3,-,-,CASSLPRGTVLNTDTQYF,TGTGCCAGCAGCTTACCGAGAGGGACCGTGCTGAACACAGATACGCAGTATTTT
TRBV4-3,TRBJ2-6,-,-,CASSEGALIKANVLTF,TGCGCCAGCAGCGAAGGGGCCCTTATCAAGGCCAACGTCCTGACTTTC
TRBV6-1,TRBJ2-7,-,-,CASSPSRFDEQYF,TGTGCCAGCAGTCCTAGCAGGTTTGACGAGCAGTACTTC
TRBV4-3,TRBJ2-7,-,-,CASSQDRGLSSYEQYF,TGCGCCAGCAGCCAAGACAGAGGGTTAAGCTCCTACGAGCAGTACTTC
TRBV6-4,TRBJ2-2,-,-,CASSELGNTGELFF,TGTGCCAGCAGTGAACTTGGGAACACCGGGGAGCTGTTTTTT
TRBV11-2,TRBJ2-1,-,-,CASSSNRNEQFF,TGTGCCAGCAGCTCCAATAGAAATGAGCAGTTCTTC
TRBV7-9,TRBJ2-7,-,-,CASSFAGGRSYEQYF,TGTGCCAGCAGCTTCGCTGGGGGGCGGTCCTACGAGCAGTACTTC
TRBV6-5,TRBJ2-7,-,-,CASSYSGGQLSYEQYF,TGTGCCAGCAGTTACTCGGGGGGACAGCTCTCCTACGAGCAGTACTTC
TRBV11-2,TRBJ2-2,-,few,CASSLVYTGELFF,TGTGCCAGCAGCTTAGTATACACCGGGGAGCTGTTTTTT
TRBV6-9,TRBJ1-5,TRBD1,-,CASMRIRGMQQPQHF,TGTGCCAGCATGAGAATCAGGGGGATGCAACAGCCCCAGCATTTT
TRBV10-3,TRBJ2-7,-,-,CAISVWQIPYEQYF,TGTGCCATCAGTGTTTGGCAGATCCCCTACGAGCAGTACTTC
TRBV4-2,TRBJ2-3,TRBD2,medium-sized,CASSPWTSGVTDTQYF,TGTGCCAGCAGCCCGTGGACTAGCGGGGTCACAGATACGCAGTATTTT